This is a list of T cell receptor beta chains from one sample in a study of shared clonotypes between healthy human individuals. Repertoires were generated with immunoSEQ multiplex PCR, while TCRdb's copy carries only in-frame clones and drops some. The sample has around 2.3 million clones; under 97% are singletons. Specimen: naive CD4+ T cells sorted from blood. These receptors all come from a man aged 18 to 35 in good health. Both conserved end residues are part of each CDR3. A D gene is named only where the DNA matches it firmly. The listing skips clone size in some rows; elsewhere it reads once, few, many or a size class.

J gene	V gene	D gene	clone size	CDR3 protein	CDR3 DNA
TRBJ2-1	TRBV7-2	TRBD2	once	CASSSASGITYNEQFF	TGTGCCAGCAGCTCCGCCAGCGGGATCACCTACAATGAGCAGTTCTTC
TRBJ1-1	TRBV19	.	.	CASSIANLYQPGSTEAFF	TGTGCCAGTAGTATAGCCAACCTCTACCAACCGGGATCCACTGAAGCTTTCTTT
TRBJ1-5	TRBV5-1	TRBD1	.	CASSPGGPNQPQHF	TGCGCCAGCAGCCCAGGGGGCCCCAATCAGCCCCAGCATTTT
TRBJ2-1	TRBV5-1	TRBD2	.	CASSPGLAPDNEQFF	TGCGCCAGCAGCCCCGGACTAGCGCCAGACAATGAGCAGTTCTTC
TRBJ2-1	TRBV11-2	TRBD1	.	CASSFPTDRGRINEQFF	TGTGCCAGCAGCTTTCCAACGGACAGGGGGCGGATCAATGAGCAGTTCTTC
TRBJ1-4	TRBV4-2	.	.	CASSPRTSGEEKLFF	TGTGCCAGCAGCCCGAGGACGTCCGGGGAGGAAAAACTGTTTTTT
TRBJ2-1	TRBV2	.	.	CASSELGYNEQFF	TGTGCCAGCAGTGAACTGGGCTACAATGAGCAGTTCTTC
TRBJ2-1	TRBV25-1	.	.	CASSESVGGGGSNEQFF	TGTGCCAGCAGTGAATCGGTGGGGGGCGGCGGGAGCAATGAGCAGTTCTTC
TRBJ2-2	TRBV5-1	.	.	CASSLVAASTGELFF	TGCGCCAGCAGCTTGGTCGCTGCGAGCACCGGGGAGCTGTTTTTT
TRBJ2-3	TRBV5-4	.	.	CASNARGADTQYF	TGTGCCAGCAACGCGAGGGGGGCAGATACGCAGTATTTT
TRBJ2-3	TRBV18	.	few	CASSPEDTQYF	TGTGCCAGCTCACCTGAAGATACGCAGTATTTT
TRBJ2-5	TRBV6-1	.	.	CASSEVGNTETQYF	TGTGCCAGCAGTGAAGTGGGGAATACAGAGACCCAGTACTTC
TRBJ1-6	TRBV27	.	.	CASAPRTDDPNNSPLHF	TGTGCCAGCGCTCCCCGGACAGACGATCCCAATAATTCACCCCTCCACTTT
TRBJ2-7	TRBV4-3	TRBD2	.	CASSRTIAGGTYEQYF	TGCGCCAGCAGCCGAACCATAGCGGGAGGGACTTACGAGCAGTACTTC
TRBJ2-7	TRBV5-1	.	.	CASSLQGHEQYF	TGCGCCAGCAGCTTACAGGGCCACGAGCAGTACTTC
TRBJ1-1	TRBV10-1	.	.	CASRDGMNTEAFF	TGCGCCAGCAGGGACGGAATGAACACTGAAGCTTTCTTT
TRBJ1-5	TRBV19	.	.	CASSRGADNQPQHF	TGTGCCAGTTCCCGCGGGGCAGATAATCAGCCCCAGCATTTT
TRBJ2-7	TRBV6-5	.	.	CASSYSGAGGSYEQYF	TGTGCCAGCAGTTACTCAGGGGCGGGCGGATCCTACGAGCAGTACTTC
TRBJ1-2	TRBV11-2	.	.	CASSLEGVGYTF	TGTGCCAGCAGCTTAGAAGGGGTCGGCTACACCTTC
TRBJ2-7	TRBV6-1	.	.	CASSEEASQYF	TGTGCCAGCAGTGAAGAAGCGTCCCAGTACTTC
TRBJ1-2	TRBV10-3	.	.	CAISQGDYGYTF	TGTGCCATCAGTCAGGGAGACTATGGCTACACCTTC
TRBJ1-6	TRBV27	.	.	CASRGTLGNSPLHF	TGTGCCAGCAGGGGGACCCTGGGGAATTCACCCCTCCACTTT
TRBJ1-5	TRBV10-2	.	.	CASSDKGGSNQPQHF	TGCGCCAGCAGTGATAAAGGGGGAAGCAATCAGCCCCAGCATTTT
TRBJ2-6	TRBV15	.	.	CATSRGVGPGKGSGANVLTF	TGTGCCACCAGCAGAGGCGTAGGCCCAGGGAAAGGCTCTGGGGCCAACGTCCTGACTTTC
TRBJ1-2	TRBV19	.	.	CASSGTGGYGYTF	TGTGCCAGTAGTGGTACAGGCGGCTATGGCTACACCTTC
TRBJ2-4	TRBV7-9	.	.	CASSLTGQLAKNIQYF	TGTGCCAGCAGTTTGACTGGACAGTTAGCCAAAAACATTCAGTACTTC
TRBJ2-2	TRBV2	.	.	CASSSGAGELFF	TGTGCCAGCAGTTCAGGGGCCGGGGAGCTGTTTTTT
TRBJ2-3	TRBV19	.	.	CASSTQSMGTDTQYF	TGTGCCAGTAGTACCCAATCCATGGGGACAGATACGCAGTATTTT
TRBJ2-3	TRBV18	.	.	CASSLRQVGDTQYF	TGTGCCAGCTCACTTCGACAGGTCGGAGATACGCAGTATTTT
TRBJ2-1	TRBV7-2	TRBD2	.	CASSSTSGTGGEQFF	TGTGCCAGCAGCTCGACTAGCGGGACCGGCGGTGAGCAGTTCTTC
TRBJ2-3	TRBV7-2	.	.	CASSSRSLDTQYF	TGTGCCAGCAGCTCCCGGAGTCTAGATACGCAGTATTTT
TRBJ2-7	TRBV18	.	.	CASSPQQGSYEQYF	TGTGCCAGCTCACCACAACAGGGTTCGTACGAGCAGTACTTC
TRBJ1-1	TRBV5-4	.	.	CASSLEQGNTEAFF	TGTGCCAGCAGCTTGGAACAGGGGAACACTGAAGCTTTCTTT
TRBJ1-2	TRBV6-5	.	.	CASRTDRDGYTF	TGTGCCAGCAGGACGGACAGAGACGGCTACACCTTC
TRBJ2-1	TRBV7-2	.	.	CASSLASGNEQFF	TGTGCCAGCAGCTTAGCCTCAGGGAATGAGCAGTTCTTC
TRBJ2-1	TRBV10-3	TRBD2	.	CAISGGLAESSYNEQFF	TGTGCCATCAGCGGGGGACTAGCGGAAAGCTCCTACAATGAGCAGTTCTTC
TRBJ1-1	TRBV5-1	.	.	CASKRTVWNTEAFF	TGCGCCAGCAAAAGGACAGTTTGGAACACTGAAGCTTTCTTT
TRBJ1-2	TRBV2	.	.	CASSDSGVRNGYTF	TGTGCCAGCAGTGACTCAGGGGTGAGGAACGGCTACACCTTC
TRBJ2-3	TRBV2	TRBD1	.	CASSTGTVTDTQYF	TGTGCCAGCAGTACCGGGACAGTCACAGATACGCAGTATTTT
TRBJ2-3	TRBV4-1	TRBD2	.	CASSQELAGVTDTQYF	TGCGCCAGCAGCCAAGAACTAGCGGGGGTAACAGATACGCAGTATTTT
TRBJ2-7	TRBV11-2	TRBD1	.	CASSSGTGSPEQYF	TGTGCCAGCAGCTCCGGGACAGGGTCTCCCGAGCAGTACTTC
TRBJ2-7	TRBV19	TRBD2	.	CASSITSGKLYEQYF	TGTGCCAGTAGTATTACTAGCGGGAAGCTCTACGAGCAGTACTTC
TRBJ2-1	TRBV5-4	.	.	CASSPPPGGSNEQFF	TGTGCCAGCAGCCCGCCCCCCGGAGGGTCCAATGAGCAGTTCTTC
TRBJ2-2	TRBV28	.	.	CASSHPSRGTGELFF	TGTGCCAGCAGTCATCCCAGTAGGGGAACCGGGGAGCTGTTTTTT
TRBJ2-3	TRBV12-5	.	.	CASGLVFTGTRPDTQYF	TGTGCTAGTGGTTTGGTATTCACGGGGACGAGGCCAGATACGCAGTATTTT
TRBJ2-1	TRBV7-2	.	.	CASRTPGDEQFF	TGTGCCAGCAGAACCCCGGGGGATGAGCAGTTCTTC
TRBJ2-2	TRBV19	.	.	CASSIDSNTGELFF	TGTGCCAGTAGTATTGACAGCAACACCGGGGAGCTGTTTTTT
TRBJ2-2	TRBV15	.	.	CATSRFAVPGNTGELFF	TGTGCCACCAGCAGGTTCGCGGTCCCGGGCAACACCGGGGAGCTGTTTTTT
TRBJ2-1	TRBV30	TRBD2	.	CACPNIAGGSNEQFF	TGTGCCTGTCCTAATATAGCGGGGGGAAGCAATGAGCAGTTCTTC